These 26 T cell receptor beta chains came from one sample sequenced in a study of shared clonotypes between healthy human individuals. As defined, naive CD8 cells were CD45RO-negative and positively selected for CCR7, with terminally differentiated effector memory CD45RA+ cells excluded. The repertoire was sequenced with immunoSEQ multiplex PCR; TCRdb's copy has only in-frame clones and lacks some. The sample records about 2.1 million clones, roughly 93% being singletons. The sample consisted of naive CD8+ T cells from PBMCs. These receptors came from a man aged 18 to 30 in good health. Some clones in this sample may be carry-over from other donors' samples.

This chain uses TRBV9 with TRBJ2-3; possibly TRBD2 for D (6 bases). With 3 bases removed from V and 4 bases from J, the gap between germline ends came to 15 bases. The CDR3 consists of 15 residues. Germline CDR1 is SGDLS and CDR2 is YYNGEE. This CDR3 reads CASSAQDYHSDTQYF. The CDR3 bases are TGTGCCAGCAGCGCTCAGGACTACCACTCAGATACGCAGTATTTT.

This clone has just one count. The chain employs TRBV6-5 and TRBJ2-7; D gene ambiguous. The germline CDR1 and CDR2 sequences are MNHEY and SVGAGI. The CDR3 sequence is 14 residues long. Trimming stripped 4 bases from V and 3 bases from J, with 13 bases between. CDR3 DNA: TGTGCCAGCAGTTCCCCGTCTGTCGACTACGAGCAGTACTTC. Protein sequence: CASSSPSVDYEQYF.

CDR3 bases: TGTGCCAGCAGTTTTGGGACAAGAAGGGACCGAAGCACAGATACGCAGTATTTT. It codes for CASSFGTRRDRSTDTQYF. The J gene is TRBJ2-3, the V gene TRBV28; TRBD1 might be the D (6 bases). CDR1 is MDHEN and CDR2 is SYDVKM in the germline V gene. The ends were cut back, 3 bases at V and 0 bases at J, with 19 bases in the middle. There are 18 residues in the CDR3.

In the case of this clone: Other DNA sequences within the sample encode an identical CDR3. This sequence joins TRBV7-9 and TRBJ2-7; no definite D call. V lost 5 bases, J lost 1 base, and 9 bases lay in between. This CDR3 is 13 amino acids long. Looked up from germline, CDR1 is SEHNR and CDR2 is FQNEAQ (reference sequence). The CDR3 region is CASSPGLSYEQYF. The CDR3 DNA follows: TGTGCCAGCAGCCCCGGCCTATCCTACGAGCAGTACTTC.

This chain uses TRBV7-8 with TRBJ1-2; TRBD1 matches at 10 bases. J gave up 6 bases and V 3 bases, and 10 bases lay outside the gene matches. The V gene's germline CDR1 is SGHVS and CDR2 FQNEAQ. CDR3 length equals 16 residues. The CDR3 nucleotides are TGTGCCAGCAGCTTTGACAGGGGGCAGGTTCGGGATGGCTACACCTTC. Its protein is CASSFDRGQVRDGYTF.

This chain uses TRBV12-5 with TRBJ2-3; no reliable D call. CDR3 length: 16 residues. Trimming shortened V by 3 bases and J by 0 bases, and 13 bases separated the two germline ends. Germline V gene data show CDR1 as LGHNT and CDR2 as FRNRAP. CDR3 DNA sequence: TGTGCTAGTGGTTTTTCCCCGGTGGGTAGCACAGATACGCAGTATTTT. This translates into CASGFSPVGSTDTQYF.

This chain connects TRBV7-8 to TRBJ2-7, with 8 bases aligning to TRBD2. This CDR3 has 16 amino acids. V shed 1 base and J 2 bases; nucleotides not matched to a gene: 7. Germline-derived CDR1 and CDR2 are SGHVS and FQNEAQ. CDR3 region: CASSLEGTRLTYEQYF. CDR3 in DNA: TGTGCCAGCAGCTTAGAGGGGACTAGACTTACCTACGAGCAGTACTTC.

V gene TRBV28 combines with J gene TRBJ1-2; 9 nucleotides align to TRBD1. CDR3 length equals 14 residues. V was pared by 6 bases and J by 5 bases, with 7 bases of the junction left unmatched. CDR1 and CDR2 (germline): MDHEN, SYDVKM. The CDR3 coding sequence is TGTGCCAGCAGCTCGGGACAGGGTTTATATGGCTACACCTTC. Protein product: CASSSGQGLYGYTF.

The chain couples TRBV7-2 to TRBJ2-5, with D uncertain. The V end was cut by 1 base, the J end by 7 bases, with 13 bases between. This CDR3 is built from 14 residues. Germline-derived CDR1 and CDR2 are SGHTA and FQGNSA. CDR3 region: CASSLVRPRVTQYF. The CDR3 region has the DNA TGTGCCAGCAGCTTAGTCAGGCCTAGGGTGACCCAGTACTTC.

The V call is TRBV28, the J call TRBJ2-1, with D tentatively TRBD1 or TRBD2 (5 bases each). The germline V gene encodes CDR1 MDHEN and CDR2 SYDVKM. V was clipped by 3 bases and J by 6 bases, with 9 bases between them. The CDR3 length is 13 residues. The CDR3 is CASSFRGVNEQFF. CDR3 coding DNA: TGTGCCAGCAGTTTCCGAGGGGTCAATGAGCAGTTCTTC.

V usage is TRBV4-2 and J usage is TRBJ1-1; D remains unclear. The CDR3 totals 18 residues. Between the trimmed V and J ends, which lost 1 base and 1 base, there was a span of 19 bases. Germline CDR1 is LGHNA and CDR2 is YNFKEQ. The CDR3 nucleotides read TGTGCCAGCAGCCAAGTTTTTTTACGTGGGAGCCAGAACACTGAAGCTTTCTTT. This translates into CASSQVFLRGSQNTEAFF.

The CDR3: CASSAPRRWSNQPQHF. The CDR3 DNA reads TGTGCCAGCAGTGCGCCCCGACGGTGGAGCAATCAGCCCCAGCATTTT. The chain links TRBV6-1 to TRBJ1-5, with D unclear. Germline V gene sequence: CDR1 MNHNS, CDR2 SASEGT. This CDR3 comprises 16 residues. Trimming stripped 4 bases from V and 1 base from J, with 14 bases between.

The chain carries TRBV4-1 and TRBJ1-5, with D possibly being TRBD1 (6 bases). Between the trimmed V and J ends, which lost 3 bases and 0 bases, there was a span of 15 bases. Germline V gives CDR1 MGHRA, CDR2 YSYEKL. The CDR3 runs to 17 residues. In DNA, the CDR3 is TGCGCCAGCAGCCACATCCGACAGGAGTATAGCAATCAGCCCCAGCATTTT. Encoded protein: CASSHIRQEYSNQPQHF.

The CDR3 spells CASSVGDRVVGYTF. DNA for the CDR3: TGTGCCAGCAGCGTTGGGGACAGGGTTGTCGGCTACACCTTC. The chain recombines TRBV9 with TRBJ1-2; 9 nucleotides align to TRBD1. The junction had 7 bases not matched to a gene; V was cut back by 2 bases and J by 8 bases. This CDR3 region has 14 residues. Germline V CDR1 and CDR2: SGDLS, YYNGEE.

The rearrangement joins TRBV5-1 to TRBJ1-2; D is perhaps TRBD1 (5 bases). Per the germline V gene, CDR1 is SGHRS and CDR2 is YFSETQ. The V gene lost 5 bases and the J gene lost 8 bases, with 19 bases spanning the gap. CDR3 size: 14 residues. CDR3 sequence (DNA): TGCGCCAGCAGAGGGAGGGGAGAGAACCCCGGCTACACCTTC. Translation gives CASRGRGENPGYTF.

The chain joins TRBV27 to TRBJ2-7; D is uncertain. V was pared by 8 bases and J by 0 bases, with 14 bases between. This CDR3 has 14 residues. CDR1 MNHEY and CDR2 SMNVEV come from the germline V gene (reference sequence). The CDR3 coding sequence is TGTGCCAGCGGGTATCTGGTCTCCTCCTACGAGCAGTACTTC. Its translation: CASGYLVSSYEQYF.

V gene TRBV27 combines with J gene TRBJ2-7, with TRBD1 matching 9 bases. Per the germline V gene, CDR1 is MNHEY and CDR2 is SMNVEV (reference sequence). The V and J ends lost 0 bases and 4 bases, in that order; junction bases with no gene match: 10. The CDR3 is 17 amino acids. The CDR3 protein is CASSLSPGTGKKYEQYF. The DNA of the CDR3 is TGTGCCAGCAGTTTATCTCCCGGGACAGGGAAAAAGTACGAGCAGTACTTC.

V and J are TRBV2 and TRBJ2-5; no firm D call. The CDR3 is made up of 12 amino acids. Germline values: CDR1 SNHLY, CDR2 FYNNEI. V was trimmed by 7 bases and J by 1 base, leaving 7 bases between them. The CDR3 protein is CASNNFQETQYF. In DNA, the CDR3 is TGTGCCAGCAATAATTTCCAAGAGACCCAGTACTTC. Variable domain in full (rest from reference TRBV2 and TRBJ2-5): EPEVTQTPSHQVTQMGQEVILRCVPISNHLYFYWYRQILGQKVEFLVSFYNNEISEKSEIFDDQFSVERPDGSNFTLKIRSTKLEDSAMYFCASNNFQETQYFGPGTRLLVL.

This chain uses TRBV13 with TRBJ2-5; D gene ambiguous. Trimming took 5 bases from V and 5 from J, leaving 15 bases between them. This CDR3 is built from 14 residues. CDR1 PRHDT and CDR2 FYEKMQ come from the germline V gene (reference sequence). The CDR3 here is CASSVLGPPETQYF. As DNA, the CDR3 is TGTGCCAGCAGCGTCCTTGGGCCTCCGGAGACCCAGTACTTC. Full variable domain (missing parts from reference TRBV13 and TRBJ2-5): AAGVIQSPRHLIKEKRETATLKCYPIPRHDTVYWYQQGPGQDPQFLISFYEKMQSDKGSIPDRFSAQQFSDYHSELNMSSLELGDSALYFCASSVLGPPETQYFGPGTRLLVL.

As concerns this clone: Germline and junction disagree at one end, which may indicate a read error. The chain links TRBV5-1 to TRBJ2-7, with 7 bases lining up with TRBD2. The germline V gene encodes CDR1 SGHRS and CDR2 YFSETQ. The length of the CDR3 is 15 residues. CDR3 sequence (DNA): TGTGCCAGCAGCCCAAAACGCGGGGGTCCCTACGAGCAGTACTTC. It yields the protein CASSPKRGGPYEQYF.

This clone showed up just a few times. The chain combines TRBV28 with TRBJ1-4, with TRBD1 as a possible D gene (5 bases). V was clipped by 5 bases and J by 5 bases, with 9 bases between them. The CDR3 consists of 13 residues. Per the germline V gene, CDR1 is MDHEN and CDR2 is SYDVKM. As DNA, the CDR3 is TGTGCCAGCAGTCCCACAGGAAATGAAAAACTGTTTTTT. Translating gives CASSPTGNEKLFF.

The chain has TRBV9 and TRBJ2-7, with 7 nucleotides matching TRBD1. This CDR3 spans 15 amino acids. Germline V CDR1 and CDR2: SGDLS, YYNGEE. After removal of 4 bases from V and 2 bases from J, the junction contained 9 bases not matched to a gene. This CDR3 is CASSPSRQGTYEQYF. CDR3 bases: TGTGCCAGCAGCCCCAGCCGACAGGGAACCTACGAGCAGTACTTC.

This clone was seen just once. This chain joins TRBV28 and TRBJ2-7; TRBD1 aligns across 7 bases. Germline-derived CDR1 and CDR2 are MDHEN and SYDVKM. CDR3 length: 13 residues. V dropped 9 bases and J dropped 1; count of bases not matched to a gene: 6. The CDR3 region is CASYNRGSYEQYF. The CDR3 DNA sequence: TGTGCCAGTTATAACAGGGGTTCCTACGAGCAGTACTTC.

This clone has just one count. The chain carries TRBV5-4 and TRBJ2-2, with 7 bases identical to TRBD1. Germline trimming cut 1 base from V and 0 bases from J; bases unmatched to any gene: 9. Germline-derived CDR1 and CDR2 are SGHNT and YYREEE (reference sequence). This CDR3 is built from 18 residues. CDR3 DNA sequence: TGTGCCAGCAGCTTGTTCCCTCTTGACAGGGCGAACACCGGGGAGCTGTTTTTT. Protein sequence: CASSLFPLDRANTGELFF.

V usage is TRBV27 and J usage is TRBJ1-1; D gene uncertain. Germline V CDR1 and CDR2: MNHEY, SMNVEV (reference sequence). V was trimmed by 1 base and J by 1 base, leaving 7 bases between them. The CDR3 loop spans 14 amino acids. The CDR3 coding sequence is TGTGCCAGCAGTTTATTCATATCGAACACTGAAGCTTTCTTT. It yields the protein CASSLFISNTEAFF.

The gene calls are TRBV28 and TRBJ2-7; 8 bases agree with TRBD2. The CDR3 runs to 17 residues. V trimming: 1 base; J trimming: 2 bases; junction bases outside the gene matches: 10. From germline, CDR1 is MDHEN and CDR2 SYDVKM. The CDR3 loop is CASSLSREDPRAYEQYF. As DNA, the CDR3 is TGTGCCAGCAGTTTATCGCGGGAGGACCCCCGGGCCTACGAGCAGTACTTC.